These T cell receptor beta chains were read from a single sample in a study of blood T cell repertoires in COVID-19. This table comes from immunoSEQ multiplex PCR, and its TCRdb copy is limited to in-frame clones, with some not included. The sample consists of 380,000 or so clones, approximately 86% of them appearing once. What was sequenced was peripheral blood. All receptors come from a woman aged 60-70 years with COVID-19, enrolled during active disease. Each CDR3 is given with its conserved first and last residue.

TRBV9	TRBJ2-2	CASSPEGWTSFPGELFF
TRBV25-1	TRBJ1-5	CASSEGWQDNQPQHF
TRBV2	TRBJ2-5	CASRQGAGETQYF
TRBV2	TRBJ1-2	CASEKQGSYGYTF
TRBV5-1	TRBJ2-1	CASGDVFEQFF
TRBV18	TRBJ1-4	CASSPSGATNEKLFF
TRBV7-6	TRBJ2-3	CASSLRSSGGYTDTQYF
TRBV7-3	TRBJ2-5	CASSFSGGHLETQYF
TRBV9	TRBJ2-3	CASSVGVAGGTSTDTQYF
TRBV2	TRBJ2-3	CASRDNADTQYF
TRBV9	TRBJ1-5	CASSVDLSGQPQHF
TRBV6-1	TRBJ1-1	CASSEAPGTEAFF
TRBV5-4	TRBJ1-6	CASSPGTTTVIPLHF
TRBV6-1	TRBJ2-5	CASSEGGGAQETQYF
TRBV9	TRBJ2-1	CASSRGPEQFF
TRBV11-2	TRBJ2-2	CASSLASRGRRTGELFF
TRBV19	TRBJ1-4	CASSISGRGTNEKLFF
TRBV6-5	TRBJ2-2	CAAKDNVGELFF
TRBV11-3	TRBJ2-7	CASSSRGQAYEQYF
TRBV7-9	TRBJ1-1	CASSLRTGDGEAFF
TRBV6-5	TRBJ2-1	CASSKYGLSRNEQFF
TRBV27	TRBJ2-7	CASRSGQGAREQYF
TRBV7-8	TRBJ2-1	CASSLWLGSSYNEQFF
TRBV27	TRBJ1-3	CASSLRPGGSIARHQPGNTIYF
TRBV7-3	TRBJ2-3	CASRGPGDTQYF
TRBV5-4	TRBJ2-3	CASSWVAGASTDTQYF
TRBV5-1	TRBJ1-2	CASRPGQGNYGYTF
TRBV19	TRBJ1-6	CASSPRQNSPLHF
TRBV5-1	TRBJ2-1	CASSRDKSYNEQFF
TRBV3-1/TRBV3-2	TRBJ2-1	CASSQDLGGYEQFF
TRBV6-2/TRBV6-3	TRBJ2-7	CASSYGGGRSSYEQYF
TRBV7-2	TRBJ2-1	CASSVGTGSYNEQFF
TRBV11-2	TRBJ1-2	CASSSRISEGDGYTF
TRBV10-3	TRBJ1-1	CAISDRENTEAFF
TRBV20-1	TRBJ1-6	CSASYEGTVHF
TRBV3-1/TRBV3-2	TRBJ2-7	CASSPRPEGSYEQYF
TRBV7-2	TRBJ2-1	CASSFRAGGNEQFF
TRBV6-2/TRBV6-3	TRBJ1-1	CASSNHRDLTEAFF
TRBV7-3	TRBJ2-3	CASSPRSKTSVSTDTQYF
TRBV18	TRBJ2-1	CASSPPLTKKGLGNEQFF
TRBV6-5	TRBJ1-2	CASTKTGTVDGYTF
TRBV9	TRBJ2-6	CASSFKLGTGANVLTF
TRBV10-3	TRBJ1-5	CAISTGDDQPQHF
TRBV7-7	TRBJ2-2	CASTPGQGNGELFF
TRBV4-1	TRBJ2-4	CASSRLLRDRSNYRMENIQYF